This paragraph reports one T cell receptor (beta chain). This entry comes from a study of blood T cell dynamics during melanoma immunotherapy. This sample's time point: pre-treatment baseline. Data came from immunoSEQ multiplex PCR; TCRdb stores just in-frame clones and leaves some out. This sample has about 13,000 clones; over 85% occur once, and the top ten carry 3% to 4%. The CDR3 length is 17 residues. Trimming took 2 bases from V and 0 from J, leaving 17 bases between them. Per germline, CDR1 SGHVS and CDR2 FQNEAQ. This specimen consisted of blood, obtained from a patient treated with checkpoint blockade. The chain employs TRBV7-8 and TRBJ2-7, with D possibly being TRBD1 (6 bases). This receptor was obtained from a human donor with melanoma. The CDR3 sequence: CASSLRTGRTYSYEQYF. The CDR3 nucleotides read TGTGCCAGCAGCTTACGCACAGGGCGAACCTACTCCTACGAGCAGTACTTC.